This section outlines one TCR beta chain sequence together with its context. The antigen it binds to is not known. No base qualities exist here, and no much larger clone lies one base off it. The data were taken from a study of blood T cell repertoires in COVID-19 (dated by TCRdb to 2020 to 2021). Some background on the complete study: The collaborator samples originated in the United States, Italy and Spain and spanned the acute and convalescent phases of COVID-19. The material from the prospective study consisted of cDNA or gDNA derived from T cells, B-cell-depleted T cells, or PBMCs. The dataset comprised deeply sampled blood TCRbeta repertoires from subjects exposed to, actively infected with, or recovered from COVID-19. The repertoires were released in a freely available public database meant as a resource for research on the immune response to SARS-CoV-2. The samples were drawn from two sources: the first 160 participants of the ongoing ImmuneRACE study, and 1,200 or so subjects contributed by 6 global collaborators. Sample metadata almost always included a de-identified subject ID, COVID-19 status, age in years and sex. HLA class I and class II types, where available, came from metadata supplied by the sample provider rather than from assay-based typing. Broad study findings and their caveats: The amount of clinical and demographic metadata varied by source and participant and was provided uncurated.

The collaborating institutions used their own protocols to collect whole blood in K2EDTA tubes. For TCRbeta analysis, collaborator samples were shipped as frozen whole blood, as isolated PBMCs, or as DNA extracted from either sample type. CDR1 and CDR2 (LNHDA, SQIVND) derive from the germline V gene (reference sequence). V is trimmed back by 4 bases and J by 3 bases, and the junction contains 6 bases that no gene match accounts for. The CDR3 has 16 amino acids, counting the end cysteine and phenylalanine. The read is trimmed to its CDR3 DNA, 48 bases read in frame from base 1. TCRbeta CDR3 regions were amplified from genomic DNA using the immunoSEQ Assay, a bias-controlled multiplex PCR. Under the source paper's analysis protocol: The number of nucleated cells in each sample was estimated from the amplification of reference gene primers within the assay. To quantify the absolute abundance of each unique TCRbeta CDR3 rearrangement, sequence reads were collapsed and filtered. For each sample, productive Simpson clonality was calculated by taking the square root of Simpson's diversity index across productive rearrangements. TCRdb's version of the immuneACCESS table is confined to in-frame rearrangements and falls short of the full clone set. An unresolved V gene accounts for under half of the shortfall where checked; the remainder is of unknown origin. V and J calls and clone size are copied from that table; D and trimming were computed from the DNA. This sample is represented by nearly 40,000 clones; around nine tenths of them were singletons. The top ten clonotypes cover 7.5% to 10% of the sample.

The TCR sequence derives from a woman between 65 and 79 years old with acute or convalescent COVID-19. Recombination connected TRBV19 to TRBJ2-2; TRBD1 lines up with 9 middle nucleotides. Sequencing used peripheral blood. The nucleotides are TGTGCCAGTAGTACCCTACAGGGGGCGTACACCGGGGAGCTGTTTTTT. Its coded protein is CASSTLQGAYTGELFF.